This T cell receptor beta chain stems from a study of molecular identifiers for immune sequencing clone quantification. TCRdb reprocessed the PCR reads with MiXCR, giving one entry per CDR3 protein. Here the sample spans about 510,000 distinct CDR3 sequences, over 20% being singletons. This sequence was found in a human donor in good health. Some libraries in this study had Jurkat cell RNA spiked in. Sequencing was performed on naive CD8+ T cells from blood, with Jurkat cell RNA spiked in. Subset noted: FACS-sorted CD8+CD4-CCR7+CD45RA+ naive T cells.

The CDR3 nucleotides are TGTGCCAGCAGCTTAGGCGAAGGGCGGTCCTACGAGCAGTACTTC. Residues: CASSLGEGRSYEQYF. The chain employs TRBV11-2 and TRBJ2-7; unclear D gene. Per the germline V gene, CDR1 is SGHAT and CDR2 is FQNNGV. The CDR3 contains 15 residues. V was pared by 1 base and J by 1 base, with 11 bases between.